This passage covers 30 T cell receptor beta chains from one sample sequenced in a study of cytomegalovirus exposure and HLA in healthy donors. The protocol was immunoSEQ multiplex PCR, while the TCRdb copy is restricted to in-frame clones and leaves out a portion. Of around 120,000 clones listed, roughly 90% are singletons. The source material was PBMCs. These receptors were obtained from a woman under 30 in good health and CMV-seropositive.

The chain links TRBV27 to TRBJ1-2; D gene unclear. The CDR3 contains 16 residues. The germline CDR1 and CDR2 sequences are MNHEY and SMNVEV (reference sequence). Trimming took 0 bases from V and 4 from J, leaving 15 bases between them. The CDR3 is CASSLSGYLASYGYTF. CDR3 coding DNA: TGTGCCAGCAGTTTATCAGGATATTTAGCCAGCTATGGCTACACCTTC.

CDR3 sequence (DNA): TGTGCCAGCAGCGACCACAACAGGGCTGATGGCTACACCTTC. Its protein is CASSDHNRADGYTF. This rearrangement joins TRBV6-1 to TRBJ1-2, with a weak D call TRBD1 (6 bases). The CDR3 runs to 14 residues. From germline, CDR1 is MNHNS and CDR2 SASEGT. Trimming stripped 6 bases from V and 6 bases from J, with 17 bases between.

In DNA, the CDR3 is TGCGCCAGCAGCTTGTTCGTGGGGAGAGGCGAGCAGTACTTC. This sequence encodes CASSLFVGRGEQYF. J is TRBJ2-7 and V is TRBV5-1; tentatively, D is TRBD2 (5 bases). Germline lookup yields CDR1 SGHRS and CDR2 YFSETQ. V lost 1 base, J lost 6 bases, and 14 bases lay in between. The CDR3 spans 14 residues.

The V call is TRBV5-4, the J call TRBJ2-1; 8 bases align to TRBD2. V was pared by 2 bases and J by 8 bases, with 15 bases of the junction left unmatched. This CDR3 region has 17 residues. Looked up from germline, CDR1 is SGHNT and CDR2 is YYREEE (reference sequence). The CDR3 nucleotides are TGTGCCAGCAGCTTCTGGCGGGGGGCCAGGGGTGTAGATGAGCAGTTCTTC. It codes for CASSFWRGARGVDEQFF.

V and J are TRBV7-2 and TRBJ2-3, with TRBD2 matching over 8 bases. Germline trimming cut 5 bases from V and 2 bases from J; bases unmatched to any gene: 12. The germline V gene has CDR1 SGHTA and CDR2 FQGNSA. This CDR3 is 17 amino acids long. The CDR3 bases are TGTGCCAGCAGCCAAATCCTGGGTAGCGGGAACACAGATACGCAGTATTTT. Its protein is CASSQILGSGNTDTQYF.

This clone was observed a handful of times. The sample carries other DNA sequences with the same CDR3. The chain uses TRBV2 and TRBJ1-1; the D is unclear. V dropped 4 bases and J dropped 1 base, with 10 bases sitting between them. This CDR3 contains 14 residues. Looked up from germline, CDR1 is SNHLY and CDR2 is FYNNEI. The CDR3: CASSVLRENTEAFF. CDR3 nucleotides: TGTGCCAGCAGTGTCCTCCGGGAGAACACTGAAGCTTTCTTT.

V gene TRBV7-2 combines with J gene TRBJ2-7; 10 nucleotides line up with TRBD1. Trimming at V came to 5 bases and at J to 5 bases, leaving 12 bases not matched to a gene. CDR1 is SGHTA and CDR2 is FQGNSA in the germline V gene. There are 16 residues in the CDR3. This CDR3 is CASSVFTGTGANEQYF. In DNA form, the CDR3 reads TGTGCCAGCAGCGTTTTCACCGGGACAGGGGCCAACGAGCAGTACTTC.

This sequence joins TRBV7-9 and TRBJ2-5; 8 bases are shared with TRBD1. The CDR3 sequence is 15 residues long. CDR1 is SEHNR and CDR2 is FQNEAQ in the germline V gene (reference sequence). The J segment lost 4 bases and the V segment lost 2 bases, leaving 6 bases of the junction unmatched. CDR3 DNA: TGTGCCAGCAGCTTAAATCTAGGACAGGGAGAGACCCAGTACTTC. Translating it yields CASSLNLGQGETQYF.

The chain joins TRBV19 to TRBJ1-5; the D gene is possibly TRBD1 (5 bases). Germline V gene lookup returns CDR1 LNHDA and CDR2 SQIVND (reference sequence). This CDR3 has 17 amino acids. V was cut by 3 bases and J by 1 base, with 16 bases left in between. The CDR3 loop is CASSIFGGGTSNQPQHF. The CDR3 DNA sequence: TGTGCCAGTAGTATTTTCGGGGGAGGTACGAGCAATCAGCCCCAGCATTTT.

The chain recombines TRBV5-1 with TRBJ1-1; D is possibly TRBD1 (5 bases). With 7 bases removed from V and 1 base from J, the gap between germline ends came to 14 bases. Germline loops: CDR1 SGHRS, CDR2 YFSETQ. There are 14 residues in the CDR3. CDR3 sequence: CASQTAGPNTEAFF. CDR3 in DNA: TGCGCCAGCCAGACTGCGGGGCCGAACACTGAAGCTTTCTTT.

V and J are TRBV5-1 and TRBJ2-1, with TRBD1 matching 10 bases. J lost 9 bases, V lost 4 bases, and 7 bases had no gene match. The CDR3 runs 14 residues. Germline V CDR1 and CDR2: SGHRS, YFSETQ. The DNA for the CDR3 is TGCGCCAGCAGCGGGGGACAGGGGAGGGGTGAGCAGTTCTTC. Translated, it gives CASSGGQGRGEQFF.

This clone was recorded only once. The V call is TRBV11-3, the J call TRBJ2-1, with D possibly matching TRBD2 (6 bases). CDR3 size: 15 residues. The V end lost 4 bases, the J end lost 6 bases, and 16 bases lay between the germline ends. Germline lookup yields CDR1 SGHNT and CDR2 YENEEA. Here the CDR3 reads CASSSRELGLNEQFF. CDR3 DNA: TGTGCCAGCAGCTCCCGGGAGCTGGGGCTCAATGAGCAGTTCTTC.

The chain links TRBV18 to TRBJ1-4; the D gene is possibly TRBD1 (5 bases). The CDR3 is 16 residues long. Trimming cost V 4 bases and J 6 bases, with 18 bases left between them. Germline lookup yields CDR1 KGHSH and CDR2 LQKENI. CDR3 sequence (DNA): TGTGCCAGCTCACTGTACCGGGACTACGAGGATGAAAAACTGTTTTTT. Translated, it gives CASSLYRDYEDEKLFF.

The rearrangement links TRBV7-3 to TRBJ1-1, with D uncertain. V was cut by 4 bases and J by 3 bases, with 9 bases left in between. This CDR3 contains 13 residues. Germline V gives CDR1 SGHTA, CDR2 FQGTGA. CDR3: CASSSRRDTEAFF. Here the CDR3 DNA reads TGTGCCAGCAGCTCCAGGAGGGACACTGAAGCTTTCTTT.

The chain carries TRBV5-1 and TRBJ2-1; TRBD2 matches 8 bases. V dropped 2 bases and J dropped 5; count of bases not matched to a gene: 9. In germline, CDR1 is SGHRS, CDR2 YFSETQ. The CDR3 loop spans 16 amino acids. The CDR3, as DNA: TGCGCCAGCAGCTTAATACAAAGCGGGAGTAACAATGAGCAGTTCTTC. Its translation: CASSLIQSGSNNEQFF. Filled out from reference TRBV5-1 and TRBJ2-1, the complete variable domain reads KAGVTQTPRYLIKTRGQQVTLSCSPISGHRSVSWYQQTPGQGLQFLFEYFSETQRNKGNFPGRFSGRQFSNSRSEMNVSTLELGDSALYLCASSLIQSGSNNEQFFGPGTRLTVL.

V and J are TRBV27 and TRBJ1-1, with a tentative D call TRBD1 (6 bases). V shed 4 bases and J shed 0 bases, with 12 bases lying between them. In germline, CDR1 is MNHEY, CDR2 SMNVEV (reference sequence). The CDR3 sequence is 15 residues long. This chain's CDR3 is CASSYQGYMNTEAFF. The CDR3 nucleotides are TGTGCCAGCAGTTATCAGGGGTACATGAACACTGAAGCTTTCTTT.

V is TRBV11-2 and J is TRBJ2-2; 7 nucleotides align to TRBD1. This CDR3 is 15 amino acids long. The trim removed 4 bases at V and 0 bases at J, leaving 2 bases unmatched. Germline CDR1 and CDR2: SGHAT and FQNNGV. CDR3 residues: CASSSGTANTGELFF. DNA for the CDR3: TGTGCCAGCAGCTCAGGGACAGCGAACACCGGGGAGCTGTTTTTT.

The chain has TRBV5-5 and TRBJ1-2; a possible D gene is TRBD1 (5 bases). CDR1 is SGHKS, CDR2 YYEKEE, per germline (reference sequence). Trimming stripped 4 bases from V and 5 bases from J, with 12 bases between. The CDR3 runs to 13 residues. The CDR3 is CASSPDRSYGYTF. CDR3 nucleotide sequence: TGTGCCAGCAGCCCAGACAGATCATATGGCTACACCTTC.

The V gene is TRBV28, the J gene TRBJ2-7; 12 nucleotides line up with TRBD2. Germline V gene sequence: CDR1 MDHEN, CDR2 SYDVKM. V shed 3 bases and J 4 bases; nucleotides not matched to a gene: 13. The CDR3 is 18 residues long. The CDR3 bases are TGTGCCAGCAGTTTTCAAGGGCTAGCGGGAGGGCCTTCGTACGAGCAGTACTTC. Protein product: CASSFQGLAGGPSYEQYF.

The gene calls are TRBV29-1 and TRBJ2-2; 8 positions match TRBD1. Trimming removed 5 bases from V and 0 bases from J; junction bases left unmatched: 5. Germline-derived CDR1 and CDR2 are SQVTM and ANQGSEA. There are 15 residues in the CDR3. This chain's CDR3 is CSVSQGEANTGELFF. The CDR3 bases are TGCAGCGTTTCACAGGGGGAAGCGAACACCGGGGAGCTGTTTTTT.

J is TRBJ1-1 and V is TRBV29-1; tentatively, D is TRBD1 (5 bases). This CDR3 region has 12 residues. V lost 1 base and J 5 bases, leaving 8 bases between the germline ends. Looked up from germline, CDR1 is SQVTM and CDR2 is ANQGSEA. CDR3 amino acids: CSVEGGVTEAFF. In nucleotides, the CDR3 is TGCAGCGTTGAAGGGGGGGTTACTGAAGCTTTCTTT.

A word on this clone: One end of the junction does not line up with germline, which may come from a read error. The V call is TRBV7-7, the J call TRBJ2-1; 14 positions agree with TRBD2. This CDR3 is built from 17 residues. Germline V gives CDR1 SSHAT, CDR2 FNYEAQ (reference sequence). The CDR3 DNA reads as TGTGCTAGCAGCCGACTAGCGGGGGGGCCGGGATACAATGAGCAGTTCTTC. As protein: CASSRLAGGPGYNEQFF.

This chain links TRBV5-4 with TRBJ2-1; TRBD2 matches 15 bases. J gave up 9 bases and V 3 bases, and 4 bases lay outside the gene matches. Per germline, CDR1 SGHNT and CDR2 YYREEE (reference sequence). The CDR3 is made up of 15 amino acids. CDR3 in DNA: TGTGCCAGCAGCTCGGGGACTAGCGGGAGGAGTGAGCAGTTCTTC. Amino acid sequence: CASSSGTSGRSEQFF.

The chain joins TRBV2 to TRBJ2-3; the D gene is possibly TRBD1 (6 bases). CDR1 is SNHLY, CDR2 FYNNEI, per germline. V gave up 3 bases and J gave up 2 bases, with 9 bases separating them. The CDR3 is made up of 14 amino acids. The CDR3, as DNA: TGTGCCAGCAGTGAGGACAGACACACAGATACGCAGTATTTT. Protein product: CASSEDRHTDTQYF.

CDR3 sequence reads: CASSLYRGQGYEQYF. In DNA form, the CDR3 reads TGTGCCAGCAGCTTATATCGGGGACAGGGCTACGAGCAGTACTTC. This chain connects TRBV7-2 to TRBJ2-7, with 9 bases fitting TRBD1. Germline V gene lookup returns CDR1 SGHTA and CDR2 FQGNSA. CDR3 length: 15 residues. With V trimmed by 2 bases and J by 3 bases, 5 bases remained unmatched.

This clone was observed a handful of times. The V and J genes are TRBV11-2 and TRBJ2-7; 8 nucleotides align to TRBD2. Trimming at V came to 5 bases and at J to 3 bases, leaving 0 bases not matched to a gene. This CDR3 comprises 12 residues. CDR1 and CDR2 from the germline V gene are SGHAT and FQNNGV. The CDR3 region is CASSTSGYEQYF. The DNA for the CDR3 is TGTGCCAGCAGCACTAGCGGCTACGAGCAGTACTTC. Using reference TRBV11-2 and TRBJ2-7 for the parts outside the CDR3, the full variable domain is EAGVAQSPRYKIIEKRQSVAFWCNPISGHATLYWYQQILGQGPKLLIQFQNNGVVDDSQLPKDRFSAERLKGVDSTLKIQPAKLEDSAVYLCASSTSGYEQYFGPGTRLTVT.

The CDR3 here is CASSPGVNTEAFF. In DNA form, the CDR3 reads TGTGCCAGCAGTCCCGGGGTGAACACTGAAGCTTTCTTT. The chain is built from TRBV6-5 and TRBJ1-1; D gene ambiguous. V was clipped by 5 bases and J by 0 bases, with 7 bases between them. Per germline, CDR1 MNHEY and CDR2 SVGAGI. The CDR3 is made up of 13 amino acids.

V is TRBV7-9 and J is TRBJ1-1; 10 nucleotides agree with TRBD1. The CDR3 consists of 15 residues. The V and J ends lost 5 bases and 1 base, in that order; junction bases with no gene match: 4. CDR1 is SEHNR and CDR2 is FQNEAQ in the germline V gene (reference sequence). This chain's CDR3 is CASSPTGGWNTEAFF. The CDR3 DNA sequence: TGTGCCAGCAGCCCGACAGGGGGCTGGAACACTGAAGCTTTCTTT.

The CDR3: CASGVGTVLYGYTF. For the CDR3, the DNA is TGTGCCAGCGGAGTTGGGACAGTCCTCTATGGCTACACCTTC. The rearrangement uses TRBV11-2 and TRBJ1-2, with 7 bases lining up with TRBD1. CDR1 and CDR2 from the germline V gene are SGHAT and FQNNGV. CDR3 length: 14 residues. The junction had 10 bases not matched to a gene; V was cut back by 8 bases and J by 4 bases.

The V call is TRBV4-1, the J call TRBJ1-5; D may be TRBD1 (5 bases). Trimming removed 0 bases from V and 5 bases from J, with 11 bases in between. Germline CDR1 and CDR2: MGHRA and YSYEKL. The CDR3 contains 15 residues. The CDR3 spells CASSQDGGADQPQHF. DNA for the CDR3: TGCGCCAGCAGCCAAGACGGAGGGGCCGATCAGCCCCAGCATTTT.